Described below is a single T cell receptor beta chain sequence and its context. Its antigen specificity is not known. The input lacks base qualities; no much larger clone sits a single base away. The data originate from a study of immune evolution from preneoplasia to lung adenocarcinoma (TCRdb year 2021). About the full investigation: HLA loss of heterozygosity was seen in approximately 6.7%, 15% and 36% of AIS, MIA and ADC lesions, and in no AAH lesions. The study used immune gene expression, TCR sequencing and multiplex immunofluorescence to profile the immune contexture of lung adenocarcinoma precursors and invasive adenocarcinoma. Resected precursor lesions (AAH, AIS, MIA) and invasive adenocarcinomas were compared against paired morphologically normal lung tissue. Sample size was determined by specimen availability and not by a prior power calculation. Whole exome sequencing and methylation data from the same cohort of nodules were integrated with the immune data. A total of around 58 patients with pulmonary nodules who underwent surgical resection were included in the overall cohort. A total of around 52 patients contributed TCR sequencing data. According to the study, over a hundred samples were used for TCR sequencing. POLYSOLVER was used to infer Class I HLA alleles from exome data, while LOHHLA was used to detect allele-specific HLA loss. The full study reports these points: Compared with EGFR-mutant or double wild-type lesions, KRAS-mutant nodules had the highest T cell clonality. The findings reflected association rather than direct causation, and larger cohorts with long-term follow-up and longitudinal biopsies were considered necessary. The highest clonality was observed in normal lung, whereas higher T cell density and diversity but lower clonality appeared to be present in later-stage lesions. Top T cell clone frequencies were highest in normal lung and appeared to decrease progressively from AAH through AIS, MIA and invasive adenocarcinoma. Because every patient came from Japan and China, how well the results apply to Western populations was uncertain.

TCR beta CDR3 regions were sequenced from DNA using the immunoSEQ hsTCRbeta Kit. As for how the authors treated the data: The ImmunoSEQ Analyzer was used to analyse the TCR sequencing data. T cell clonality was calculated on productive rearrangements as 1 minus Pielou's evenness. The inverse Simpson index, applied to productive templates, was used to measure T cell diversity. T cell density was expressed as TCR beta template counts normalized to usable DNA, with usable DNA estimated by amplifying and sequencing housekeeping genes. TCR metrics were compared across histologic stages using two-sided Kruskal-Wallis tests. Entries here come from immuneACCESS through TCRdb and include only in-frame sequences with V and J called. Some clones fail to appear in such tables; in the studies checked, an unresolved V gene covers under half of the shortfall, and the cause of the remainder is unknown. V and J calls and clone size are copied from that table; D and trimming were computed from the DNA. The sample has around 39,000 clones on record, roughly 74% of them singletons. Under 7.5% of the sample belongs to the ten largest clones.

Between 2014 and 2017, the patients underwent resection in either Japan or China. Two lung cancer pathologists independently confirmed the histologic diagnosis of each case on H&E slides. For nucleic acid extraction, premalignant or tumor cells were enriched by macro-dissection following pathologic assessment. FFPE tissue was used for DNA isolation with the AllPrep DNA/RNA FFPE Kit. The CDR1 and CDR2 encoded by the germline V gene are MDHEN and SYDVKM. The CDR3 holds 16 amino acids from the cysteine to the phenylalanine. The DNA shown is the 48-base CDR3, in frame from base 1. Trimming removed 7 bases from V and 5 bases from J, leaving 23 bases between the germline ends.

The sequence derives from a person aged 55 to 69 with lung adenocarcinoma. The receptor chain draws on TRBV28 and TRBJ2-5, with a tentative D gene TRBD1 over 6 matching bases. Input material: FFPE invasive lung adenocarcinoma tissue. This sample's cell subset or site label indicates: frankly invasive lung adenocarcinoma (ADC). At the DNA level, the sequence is TGTGCCAGCACAACCCTCGCTGGACAGCCGAGGGAGACCCAGTACTTC. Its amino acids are CASTTLAGQPRETQYF.